Listed below are T cell receptor beta chains from one sample, sequenced in a study of blood T cell repertoires in COVID-19. Repertoires were generated with immunoSEQ multiplex PCR, while TCRdb's copy carries only in-frame clones and drops some. This table has tens of thousands of clones, roughly 85% appearing once. Sequenced: peripheral blood. All receptors come from a man between 60 and 75 years old with active or convalescent COVID-19. CDR3s include the opening cysteine and the closing phenylalanine or tryptophan. Each record gives: V gene, CDR3 length, CDR3 protein.

>TRBV29-1|12
CSVRGLGEKLFF
>TRBV5-1|14
CASSLRTGGTEAFF
>TRBV6-5|15
CASSLRRIMNTEAFF
>TRBV9|15
CASSVGSQGASEAFF
>TRBV11-2|15
CASSLQAGANYGYTF
>TRBV5-6|16
CASISEAGGRTGELFF
>TRBV28|13
CASRSTGNTEAFF
>TRBV6-1|13
CASSETARTTIYF
>TRBV19|15
CATLGAGGSYNEQFF
>TRBV7-9|15
CASSQTSGSTDTQYF
>TRBV18|14
CASRQRDRGSEAFF
>TRBV19|14
CASSMGGPNTEAFF
>TRBV6-5|14
CASSPTGPNYGYTF
>TRBV7-9|17
CASSSQHLGQGRETQYF
>TRBV6-5|14
CASSSYSRNQPQHF
>TRBV19|15
CASRDRGQGIYGYTF
>TRBV19|14
CASSIGQNTGELFF
>TRBV11-3|14
CASSPIDKNTEAFF
>TRBV4-1|15
CASSQAQGAYNEQFF
>TRBV28|14
CASSVSHSGNTIYF
>TRBV19|14
CASSMGGLTYGYTF
>TRBV5-4|13
CASSFGNQETQYF
>TRBV6-5|15
CASSYHYGSATEAFF
>TRBV7-9|16
CASSLGQGALGYGYTF
>TRBV4-1|17
CASSQITGTGGTDTQYF
>TRBV6-5|14
CASNNAGGNSEAFF
>TRBV27|15
CASTVTWGDTGELFF
>TRBV18|14
CASSPRSWAGELFF
>TRBV5-5|13
CASSSPIINEQFF
>TRBV18|16
CASSPGLAGGWNEQFF
>TRBV19|14
CASSINRGDTEAFF
>TRBV5-6|13
CASSLGQGNIQYF
>TRBV28|13
CASSLEFNREQFF
>TRBV18|14
CASSPYRDSDGYTF
>TRBV18|15
CASSPTRGSGNTIYF
>TRBV6-5|15
CASRPPGQGPHGYTF
>TRBV2|12
CASSEGPETQYF
>TRBV18|13
CASGGTGNNEQFF
>TRBV30|13
CAWSPTAGSGYTF
>TRBV19|13
CASSRLAVNEQFF
>TRBV20-1|16
CSASTGQGQNTGELFF
>TRBV19|15
CASSIDRRAGNTIYF
>TRBV5-1|16
CASSFSTAGAKEKLFF
>TRBV7-2|14
CASSSSGVNTEAFF
>TRBV5-6|13
CASSWDRGGGYTF
>TRBV2|15
CASKWGPNSNQPQHF
>TRBV5-8|15
CASSLTSGSPDTQYF
>TRBV12-3/TRBV12-4|13
CASSLLVRDEQFF
>TRBV18|17
CASSPAGLAGGVDEQFF